This T cell receptor (beta chain) was recorded in a study of regulatory T cells in long-lasting Graves disease. The sample's time point: newly diagnosed GD, antithyroid drugs for less than 3 months. The TCR library was prepared using RNA isolated from PBMCs. Investigators prepared the TCR beta libraries by applying iRepertoire HTBI primers and Arm-PCR of CDR3 regions. TCRdb reprocessed the multiplex PCR reads via MiXCR and lists one record per CDR3 protein. The table shows roughly 610,000 distinct CDR3 sequences, with roughly a sixth occurring only once. V lost 9 bases and J lost 2; bases outside the gene matches: 5. This CDR3 has 13 amino acids. Germline assignment: CDR1 SNHLY and CDR2 FYNNEI. The same sample was also studied in work on T cells in Graves' hyperthyroidism and ophthalmopathy.

The input for sequencing was peripheral blood mononuclear cells (PBMCs), taken at new diagnosis, from a patient treated with antithyroid drugs. The sequence was obtained from a young man with Graves disease. The genes are TRBV2 and TRBJ1-2; 8 bases fit TRBD1. CDR3 nucleotides: TGTGCCAGAGGACAGGGTTACAACTATGGCTACACCTTC. It translates to CARGQGYNYGYTF.